This T cell receptor (beta chain) is drawn from a study of blood T cell repertoires in COVID-19. Background on the study: PBMCs, B-cell-depleted T cells, or T cells were the source of the cDNA or gDNA that made up the material.

Some clones are missing from TCRdb's copy, which holds only in-frame ones; the method was immunoSEQ multiplex PCR. The sample includes fewer than 300,000 clones, 82% of them seen just once. The sample holds one count of this clone. The CDR3 has 14 residues. CDR1 is SGHTA and CDR2 is FQGNSA in the germline V gene. Trimming stripped 7 bases from V and 3 bases from J, with 15 bases between. This clonotype was sampled from a woman under 30 with acute or convalescent COVID-19. The material sequenced was peripheral blood. V usage is TRBV7-2 and J usage is TRBJ1-1; a possible D gene is TRBD1 (5 bases). This CDR3 reads CASTSGIFDTEAFF. CDR3 coding DNA: TGTGCCAGCACCTCAGGGATTTTCGACACTGAAGCTTTCTTT.